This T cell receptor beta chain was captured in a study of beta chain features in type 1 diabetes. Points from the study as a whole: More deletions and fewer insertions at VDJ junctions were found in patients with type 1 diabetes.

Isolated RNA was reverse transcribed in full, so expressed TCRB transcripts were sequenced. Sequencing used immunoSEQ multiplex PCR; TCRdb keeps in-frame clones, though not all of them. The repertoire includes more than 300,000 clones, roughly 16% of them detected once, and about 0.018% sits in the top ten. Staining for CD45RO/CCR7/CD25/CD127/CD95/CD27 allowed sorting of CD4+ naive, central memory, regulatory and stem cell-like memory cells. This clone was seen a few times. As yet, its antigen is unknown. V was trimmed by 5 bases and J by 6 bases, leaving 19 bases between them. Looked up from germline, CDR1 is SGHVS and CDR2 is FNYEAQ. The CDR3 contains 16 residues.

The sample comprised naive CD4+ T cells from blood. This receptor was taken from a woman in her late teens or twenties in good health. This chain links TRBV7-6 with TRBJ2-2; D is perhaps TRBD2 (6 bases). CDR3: CASSPASGVISGELFF. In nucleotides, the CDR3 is TGTGCCAGCAGCCCCGCCTCGGGGGTGATATCCGGGGAGCTGTTTTTT.